The T cell receptor beta chain under discussion was sequenced for a study of blood T cell repertoires in COVID-19. Profiling relied on immunoSEQ multiplex PCR, and the TCRdb table lists in-frame clones only, not all of them. The data contain roughly 59,000 clones, approximately 80% of them singletons. The TCR sequence derives from an elderly man with acute or convalescent COVID-19. Sequencing used peripheral blood.

The CDR3 DNA reads as TGTGCCAGTAGTATAGGATCGACCGGCGGGGAAAAACTGTTTTTT. This codes for CASSIGSTGGEKLFF. The chain links TRBV19 to TRBJ1-4; no definite D call. The V gene lost 1 base and the J gene lost 8 bases, with 14 bases spanning the gap. Germline CDR1 LNHDA, CDR2 SQIVND (reference sequence). CDR3 length: 15 residues.